The following is a T cell receptor beta chain sequence with its context. Each recovered donor of Cohort 3 presented with two negative PCRs, clearance, or symptom resolution. Original analysis: Reference gene primer amplification yielded estimated nucleated cell counts. Some clones are missing from TCRdb's copy, which holds only in-frame ones; the method was immunoSEQ multiplex PCR. Clone size and V and J calls were adopted from that table, with D and trimming inferred from the DNA. Altogether some 300,000 clones are present, more than 85% being singletons, with the ten largest covering 0.9% to 1.2%. This sample is drawn from a study of blood T cell repertoires in COVID-19. Study information: Samples representing acute and convalescent COVID-19 were sourced from the United States, Italy and Spain.

V gave up 2 bases and J gave up 2 bases, with 15 bases separating them. The CDR3 totals 16 residues. Per the germline V gene, CDR1 is LGHNA and CDR2 is YSLEER. This TCR was recovered from a woman younger than 45 who had recovered from COVID-19. The source material was PBMCs or T cells enriched from blood (not recorded which). The chain links TRBV4-3 to TRBJ1-2, with TRBD1 as a possible D gene (6 bases). CDR3 sequence reads: CASSQNNRVPNYGYTF. In DNA, the CDR3 is TGCGCCAGCAGCCAAAACAACAGGGTACCCAACTATGGCTACACCTTC.